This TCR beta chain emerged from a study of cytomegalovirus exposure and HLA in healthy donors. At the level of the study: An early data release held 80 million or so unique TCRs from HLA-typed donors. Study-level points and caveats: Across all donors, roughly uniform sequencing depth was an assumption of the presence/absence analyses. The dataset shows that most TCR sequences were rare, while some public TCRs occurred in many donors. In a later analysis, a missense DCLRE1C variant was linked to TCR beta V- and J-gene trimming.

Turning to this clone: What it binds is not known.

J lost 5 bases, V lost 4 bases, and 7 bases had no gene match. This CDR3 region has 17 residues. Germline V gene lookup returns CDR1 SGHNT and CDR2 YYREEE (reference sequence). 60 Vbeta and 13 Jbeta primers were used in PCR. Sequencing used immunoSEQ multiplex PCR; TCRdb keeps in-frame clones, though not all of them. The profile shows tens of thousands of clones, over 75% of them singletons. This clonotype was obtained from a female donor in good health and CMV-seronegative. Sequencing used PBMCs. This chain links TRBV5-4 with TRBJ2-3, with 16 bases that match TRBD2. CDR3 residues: CASSPGLAGGPKDTQYF. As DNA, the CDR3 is TGTGCCAGCAGCCCGGGACTAGCGGGAGGGCCGAAAGATACGCAGTATTTT.